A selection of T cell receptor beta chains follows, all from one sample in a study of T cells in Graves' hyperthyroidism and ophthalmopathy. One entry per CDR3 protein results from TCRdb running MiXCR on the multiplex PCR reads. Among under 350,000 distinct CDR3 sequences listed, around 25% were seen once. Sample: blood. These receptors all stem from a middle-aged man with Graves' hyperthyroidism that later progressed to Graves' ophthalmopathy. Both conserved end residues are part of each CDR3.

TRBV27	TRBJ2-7	CASSLSLGQNYEQYF
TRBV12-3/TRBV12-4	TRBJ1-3	CASKRGSGNTIYF
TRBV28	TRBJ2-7	CASNRTGEVGRSYEQYF
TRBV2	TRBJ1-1	CASRYRAYTLNTEAFF
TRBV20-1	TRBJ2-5	CSAKTSSETQYF
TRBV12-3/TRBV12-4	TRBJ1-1	CASSHTTANTEAFF
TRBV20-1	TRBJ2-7	CSALDRASYEQYF
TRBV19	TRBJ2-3	CASSINNGVWDTQYF
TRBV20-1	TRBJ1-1	CSATLLGDRGRSTEAFF
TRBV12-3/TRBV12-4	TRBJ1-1	CASILSIAGDTEAFF
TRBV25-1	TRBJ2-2	CASSESVGVSTGELFF
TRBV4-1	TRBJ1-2	CASSQLQFYGYTF
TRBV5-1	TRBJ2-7	CASSLTRTGGYEQYF